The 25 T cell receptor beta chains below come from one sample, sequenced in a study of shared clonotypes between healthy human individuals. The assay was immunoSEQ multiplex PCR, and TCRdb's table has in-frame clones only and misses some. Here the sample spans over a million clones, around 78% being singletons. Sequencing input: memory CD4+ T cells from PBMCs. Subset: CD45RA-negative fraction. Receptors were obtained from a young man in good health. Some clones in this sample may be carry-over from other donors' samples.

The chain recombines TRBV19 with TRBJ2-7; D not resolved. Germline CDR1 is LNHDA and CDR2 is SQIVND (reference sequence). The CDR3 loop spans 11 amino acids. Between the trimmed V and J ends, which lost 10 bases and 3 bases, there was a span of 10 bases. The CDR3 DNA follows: TGTGCCACCTCCGTCCACTACGAGCAGTACTTC. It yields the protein CATSVHYEQYF. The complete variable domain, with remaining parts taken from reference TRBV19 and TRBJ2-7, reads DGGITQSPKYLFRKEGQNVTLSCEQNLNHDAMYWYRQDPGQGLRLIYYSQIVNDFQKGDIAEGYSVSREKKESFPLTVTSAQKNPTAFYLCATSVHYEQYFGPGTRLTVT.

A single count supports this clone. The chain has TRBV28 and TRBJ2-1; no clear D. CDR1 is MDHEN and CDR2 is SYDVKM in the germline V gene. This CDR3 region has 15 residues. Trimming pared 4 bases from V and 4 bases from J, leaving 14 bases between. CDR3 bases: TGTGCCAGCAGTTCCCCCGGCGGCCTATACAATGAGCAGTTCTTC. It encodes CASSSPGGLYNEQFF. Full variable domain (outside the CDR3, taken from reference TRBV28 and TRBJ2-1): DVKVTQSSRYLVKRTGEKVFLECVQDMDHENMFWYRQDPGLGLRLIYFSYDVKMKEKGDIPEGYSVSREKKERFSLILESASTNQTSMYLCASSSPGGLYNEQFFGPGTRLTVL.

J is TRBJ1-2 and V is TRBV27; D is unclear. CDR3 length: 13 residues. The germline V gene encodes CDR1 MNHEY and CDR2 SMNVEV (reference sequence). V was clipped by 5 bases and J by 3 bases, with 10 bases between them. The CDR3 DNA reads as TGTGCCAGCAGTCACCGGGATGACTATGGCTACACCTTC. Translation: CASSHRDDYGYTF.

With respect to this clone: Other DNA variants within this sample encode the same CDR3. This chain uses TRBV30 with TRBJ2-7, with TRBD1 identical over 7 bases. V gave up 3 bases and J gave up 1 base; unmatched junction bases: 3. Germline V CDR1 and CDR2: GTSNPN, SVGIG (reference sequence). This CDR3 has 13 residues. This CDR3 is CAWRGDSSYEQYF. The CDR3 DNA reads TGTGCCTGGAGAGGGGACAGTTCCTACGAGCAGTACTTC.

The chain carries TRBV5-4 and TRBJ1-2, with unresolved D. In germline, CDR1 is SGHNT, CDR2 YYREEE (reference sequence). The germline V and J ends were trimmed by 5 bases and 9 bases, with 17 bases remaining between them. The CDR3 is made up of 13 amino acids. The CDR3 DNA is TGTGCCAGCAGAATTAGGACTGACAATAGCTACACCTTC. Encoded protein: CASRIRTDNSYTF. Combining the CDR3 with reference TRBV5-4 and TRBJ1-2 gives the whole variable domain ETGVTQSPTHLIKTRGQQVTLRCSSQSGHNTVSWYQQALGQGPQFIFQYYREEENGRGNFPPRFSGLQFPNYSSELNVNALELDDSALYLCASRIRTDNSYTFGSGTRLTVV.

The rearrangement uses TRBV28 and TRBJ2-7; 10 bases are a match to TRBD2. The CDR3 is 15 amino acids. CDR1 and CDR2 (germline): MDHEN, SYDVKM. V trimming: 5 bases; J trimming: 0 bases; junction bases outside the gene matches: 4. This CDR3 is CASSETSGVSYEQYF. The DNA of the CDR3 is TGTGCCAGCAGTGAAACTAGCGGGGTCTCCTACGAGCAGTACTTC.

CDR3 in amino acids: CASSLASGHEQYF. The CDR3 nucleotides read TGCGCCAGCAGCTTGGCTAGCGGCCACGAGCAGTACTTC. V gene TRBV5-1 combines with J gene TRBJ2-7, with 7 nucleotides matching TRBD2. V shed 0 bases, J shed 5 bases, and the junction held 2 bases outside the gene matches. CDR3 length: 13 residues. CDR1 is SGHRS, CDR2 YFSETQ, per germline.

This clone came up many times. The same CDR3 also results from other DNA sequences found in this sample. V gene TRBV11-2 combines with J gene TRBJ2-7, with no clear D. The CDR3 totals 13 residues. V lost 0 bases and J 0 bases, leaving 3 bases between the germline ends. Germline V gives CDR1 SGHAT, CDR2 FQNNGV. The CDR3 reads CASSLDSSYEQYF. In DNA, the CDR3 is TGTGCCAGCAGCTTAGACAGCTCCTACGAGCAGTACTTC.

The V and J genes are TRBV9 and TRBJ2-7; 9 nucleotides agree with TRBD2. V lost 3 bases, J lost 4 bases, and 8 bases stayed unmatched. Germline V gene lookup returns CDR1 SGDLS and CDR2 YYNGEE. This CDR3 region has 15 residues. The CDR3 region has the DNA TGTGCCAGCAGCGCCCGTAGCGGGAGTGCGTACGAGCAGTACTTC. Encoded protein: CASSARSGSAYEQYF.

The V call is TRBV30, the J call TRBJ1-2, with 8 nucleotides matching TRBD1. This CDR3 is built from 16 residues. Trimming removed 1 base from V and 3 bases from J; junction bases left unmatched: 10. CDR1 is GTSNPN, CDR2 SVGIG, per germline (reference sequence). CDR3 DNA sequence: TGTGCCTGGAGTGCCCCAGGGGGCAGGGGGGACTATGGCTACACCTTC. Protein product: CAWSAPGGRGDYGYTF.

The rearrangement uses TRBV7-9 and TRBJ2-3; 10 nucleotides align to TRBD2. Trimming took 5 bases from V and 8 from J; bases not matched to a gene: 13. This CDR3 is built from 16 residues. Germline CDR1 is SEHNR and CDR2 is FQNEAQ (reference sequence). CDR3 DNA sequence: TGTGCCAGCAGCCCCCCCAGCGGGAGGGCCTCGGGTACGCAGTATTTT. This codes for CASSPPSGRASGTQYF.

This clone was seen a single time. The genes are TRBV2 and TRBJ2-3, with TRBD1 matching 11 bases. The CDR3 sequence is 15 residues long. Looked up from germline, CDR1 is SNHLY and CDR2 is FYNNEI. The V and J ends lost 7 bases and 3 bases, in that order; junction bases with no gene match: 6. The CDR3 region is CASTRTGGETDTQYF. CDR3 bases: TGTGCCAGCACTCGGACAGGGGGCGAAACAGATACGCAGTATTTT. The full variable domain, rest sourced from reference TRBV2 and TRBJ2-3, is EPEVTQTPSHQVTQMGQEVILRCVPISNHLYFYWYRQILGQKVEFLVSFYNNEISEKSEIFDDQFSVERPDGSNFTLKIRSTKLEDSAMYFCASTRTGGETDTQYFGPGTRLTVL.

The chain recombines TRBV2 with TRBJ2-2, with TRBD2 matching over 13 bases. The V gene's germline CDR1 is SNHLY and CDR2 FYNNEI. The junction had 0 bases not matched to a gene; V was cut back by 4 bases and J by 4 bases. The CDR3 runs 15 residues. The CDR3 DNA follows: TGTGCCAGCAGTGGGACTAGCGGGAGCACCGGGGAGCTGTTTTTT. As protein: CASSGTSGSTGELFF.

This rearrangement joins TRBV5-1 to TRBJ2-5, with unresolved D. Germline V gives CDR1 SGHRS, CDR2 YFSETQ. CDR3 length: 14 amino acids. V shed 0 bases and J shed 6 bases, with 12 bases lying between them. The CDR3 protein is CASSLAWGGQTQYF. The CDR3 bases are TGCGCCAGCAGCTTGGCCTGGGGTGGGCAGACCCAGTACTTC.

The CDR3: CASSISSESSYEQYF. CDR3 DNA sequence: TGTGCCAGTAGTATCAGTAGTGAGAGCTCCTACGAGCAGTACTTC. The rearrangement links TRBV19 to TRBJ2-7; D gene ambiguous. The length of the CDR3 is 15 residues. Germline CDR1 and CDR2: LNHDA and SQIVND (reference sequence). V lost 3 bases and J 0 bases, leaving 12 bases between the germline ends.

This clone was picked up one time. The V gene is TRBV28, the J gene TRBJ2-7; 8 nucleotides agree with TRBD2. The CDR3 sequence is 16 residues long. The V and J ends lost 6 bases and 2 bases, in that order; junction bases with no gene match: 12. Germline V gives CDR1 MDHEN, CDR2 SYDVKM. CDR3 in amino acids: CASSTPGTRLTYEQYF. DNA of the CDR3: TGTGCCAGCAGCACCCCTGGGACTAGACTCACCTACGAGCAGTACTTC.

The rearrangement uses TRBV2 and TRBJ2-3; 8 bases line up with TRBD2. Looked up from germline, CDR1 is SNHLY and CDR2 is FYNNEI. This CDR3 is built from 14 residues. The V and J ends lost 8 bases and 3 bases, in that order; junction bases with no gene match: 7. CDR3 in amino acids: CASAGGGGTDTQYF. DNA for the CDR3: TGTGCCAGCGCGGGGGGAGGGGGTACAGATACGCAGTATTTT.

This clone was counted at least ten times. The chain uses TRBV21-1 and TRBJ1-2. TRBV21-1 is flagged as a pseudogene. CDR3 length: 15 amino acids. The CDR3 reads CASSKAGDPNYGYTF. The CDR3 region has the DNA TGTGCCAGCAGCAAAGCGGGGGACCCCAACTATGGCTACACCTTC.

The CDR3 is CASSPPRGHTGELFF. The DNA of the CDR3 is TGTGCCAGCAGCCCCCCCAGGGGTCACACCGGGGAGCTGTTTTTT. The V gene is TRBV7-8, the J gene TRBJ2-2, with D maybe TRBD1 (6 bases). V shed 5 bases and J shed 3 bases, with 13 bases lying between them. CDR3 length: 15 residues. Germline CDR1 SGHVS, CDR2 FQNEAQ. Looking up the rest from reference TRBV7-8 and TRBJ2-2 gives the full variable domain: GAGVSQSPRYKVAKRGQDVALRCDPISGHVSLFWYQQALGQGPEFLTYFQNEAQLDKSGLPSDRFFAERPEGSVSTLKIQRTQQEDSAVYLCASSPPRGHTGELFFGEGSRLTVL.

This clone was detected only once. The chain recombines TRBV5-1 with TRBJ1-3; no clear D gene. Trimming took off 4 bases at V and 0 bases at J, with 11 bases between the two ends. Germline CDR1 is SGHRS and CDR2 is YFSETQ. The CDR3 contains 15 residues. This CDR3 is CASSPAVLSGNTIYF. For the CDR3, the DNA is TGCGCCAGCAGCCCCGCCGTACTCTCTGGAAACACCATATATTTT.

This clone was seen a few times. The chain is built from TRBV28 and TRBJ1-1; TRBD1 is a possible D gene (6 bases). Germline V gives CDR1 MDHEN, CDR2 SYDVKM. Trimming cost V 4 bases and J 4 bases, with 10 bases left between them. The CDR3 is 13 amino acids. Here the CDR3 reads CASSWWGPTEAFF. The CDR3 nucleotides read TGTGCCAGCAGTTGGTGGGGGCCCACTGAAGCTTTCTTT.

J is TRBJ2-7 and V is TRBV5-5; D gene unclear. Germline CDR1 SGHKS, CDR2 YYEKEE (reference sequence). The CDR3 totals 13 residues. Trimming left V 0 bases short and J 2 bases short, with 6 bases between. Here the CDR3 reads CASSLALAYEQYF. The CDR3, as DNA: TGTGCCAGCAGCTTGGCCCTTGCCTACGAGCAGTACTTC.

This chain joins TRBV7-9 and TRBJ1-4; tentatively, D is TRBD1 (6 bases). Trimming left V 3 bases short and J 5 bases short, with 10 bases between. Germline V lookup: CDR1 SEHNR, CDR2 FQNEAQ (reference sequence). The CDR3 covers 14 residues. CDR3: CASSFQGINEKLFF. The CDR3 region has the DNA TGTGCCAGCAGCTTCCAGGGGATAAATGAAAAACTGTTTTTT.

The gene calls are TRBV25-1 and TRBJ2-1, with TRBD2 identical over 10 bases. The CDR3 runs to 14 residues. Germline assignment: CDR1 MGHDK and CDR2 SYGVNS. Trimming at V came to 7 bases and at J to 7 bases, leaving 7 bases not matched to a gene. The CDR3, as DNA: TGTGCCAGCACCCGGACTAGCGGACCTAATGAGCAGTTCTTC. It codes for CASTRTSGPNEQFF.

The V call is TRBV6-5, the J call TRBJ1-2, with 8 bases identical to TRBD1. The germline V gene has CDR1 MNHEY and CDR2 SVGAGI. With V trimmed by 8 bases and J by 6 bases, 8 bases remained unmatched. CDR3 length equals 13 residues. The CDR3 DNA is TGTGCCAGCGGCAGGGGGCTAGGGGATGGCTACACCTTC. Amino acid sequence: CASGRGLGDGYTF.